The rows below give T cell receptor beta chains drawn from one sample of a study of blood T cell repertoires in COVID-19. This table comes from immunoSEQ multiplex PCR, and its TCRdb copy is limited to in-frame clones, with some not included. The sample records fewer than 250,000 clones, over 75% being singletons. Specimen: peripheral blood. All receptors come from a man aged 45-65 years with acute or convalescent COVID-19. The CDR3 runs from the conserved cysteine through the conserved F or W. The D gene is left open where the match is weak. Where a row states a size, it is once, few, many or the class of an expanded clone; other rows omit it.

d_call | clone_size | j_call | v_call | cdr3_nt | cdr3_aa
TRBD2 | NA | TRBJ2-2 | TRBV13 | TGTGCCAGCAGCCTACTCGCGGGGGGGCCGACCGGGGAGCTGTTTTTT | CASSLLAGGPTGELFF
NA | NA | TRBJ1-2 | TRBV29-1 | TGCAGCGCCCGGGACACAGGAGGATATGGCTACACCTTC | CSARDTGGYGYTF
NA | NA | TRBJ1-5 | TRBV7-9 | TGTGCCAGCAGCCCCAGCGGAGACAATCAGCCCCAGCATTTT | CASSPSGDNQPQHF
TRBD1 | NA | TRBJ1-4 | TRBV18 | TGTGCCAGCTCACCACGCGGACAGGGGGCGTTCGAAAAACTGTTTTTT | CASSPRGQGAFEKLFF
TRBD1 | NA | TRBJ2-2 | TRBV6-5 | TGTGCCAGCAGCCCGGGACAGTTGAACACCGGGGAGCTGTTTTTT | CASSPGQLNTGELFF
TRBD2 | NA | TRBJ2-7 | TRBV16 | TGTGCCAGCAGCCAATCTGGTGGGACGGCGGGAGGATACGAGCAGTACTTC | CASSQSGGTAGGYEQYF
NA | NA | TRBJ1-1 | TRBV18 | TGTGCCAGCTCACCACCAGAGGGCGGCGGCACTGAAGCTTTCTTT | CASSPPEGGGTEAFF
TRBD1 | NA | TRBJ2-5 | TRBV7-3 | TGTGCCAGCAGCCAGAGGGGGCTGGGGAAAGAGACCCAGTACTTC | CASSQRGLGKETQYF
NA | NA | TRBJ2-7 | TRBV6-5 | TGTGCCAGCAGTTACTCGAAGTGGGGCGCATCCTACGAGCAGTACTTC | CASSYSKWGASYEQYF
NA | NA | TRBJ2-3 | TRBV5-1 | TGCGCCAGCAGCTTGGGCGGGGCCGCAGATACGCAGTATTTT | CASSLGGAADTQYF
TRBD1 | once | TRBJ1-1 | TRBV18 | TGTGCCAGCTCACCACCTCGGACAGGGGACGTTTTCATGAACACTGAAGCTTTCTTT | CASSPPRTGDVFMNTEAFF
TRBD1 | NA | TRBJ1-2 | TRBV5-5 | TGTGCCAGCAGCTTACAGGGGGCTAGCTATGGCTACACCTTC | CASSLQGASYGYTF
TRBD1 | NA | TRBJ1-2 | TRBV6-5 | TGTGCCAGCAGCCCGGACAGGGGCTATGGCTACACCTTC | CASSPDRGYGYTF
TRBD2 | NA | TRBJ2-2 | TRBV5-1 | TGCGCCAGCACGACTAGCGGGGGGTCGAACACCGGGGAGCTGTTTTTT | CASTTSGGSNTGELFF
TRBD1 | NA | TRBJ2-2 | TRBV10-2 | TGCGCCAGCAGGGACAGGGGGCTGGGCGGGGAGCTGTTTTTT | CASRDRGLGGELFF
TRBD1 | few | TRBJ1-4 | TRBV19 | TGTGCCAGTAGTACCGACAGGGGGAATGAAAAACTGTTTTTT | CASSTDRGNEKLFF